The rows below give T cell receptor beta chains drawn from one sample of a study of blood T cell repertoires in COVID-19. Sequencing used immunoSEQ multiplex PCR; TCRdb keeps in-frame clones, though not all of them. The sample lists 27,000 or so clones, just over 85% occurring once. What was sequenced was peripheral blood. The receptors stem from a human donor in a cohort sampled during active COVID-19. Both conserved end residues are part of each CDR3. The order of the fields is D gene, clone size, V gene, J gene, CDR3 protein, CDR3 DNA. The D gene is left open where the match is weak. Clone size is not always given. Where it is, it says once, few, many or a class for expanded clones.

>-|-|TRBV19|TRBJ1-5
CASSNWSPDSNQPQHF
TGTGCCAGTAGTAACTGGAGCCCGGATAGCAATCAGCCCCAGCATTTT
>TRBD1|-|TRBV2|TRBJ1-2
CASRTGTGVWGYTF
TGTGCCAGCAGAACCGGGACAGGGGTCTGGGGCTACACCTTC
>TRBD1|-|TRBV27|TRBJ1-6
CASTGQARNSPLHF
TGTGCCAGCACGGGACAGGCGAGGAATTCACCCCTCCACTTT
>TRBD2|-|TRBV5-1|TRBJ2-7
CASSPSLAGGHEQYF
TGCGCCAGCAGCCCTTCACTAGCGGGGGGTCACGAGCAGTACTTC
>-|-|TRBV5-4|TRBJ2-2
CASSPREPTGELFF
TGTGCCAGCAGCCCCCGCGAGCCAACCGGGGAGCTGTTTTTT
>-|-|TRBV20-1|TRBJ1-5
CSARVRQAQHF
TGCAGTGCTAGAGTCCGTCAGGCCCAGCATTTT
>TRBD1|-|TRBV24-1|TRBJ2-3
CATSEPDRYTDTQYF
TGTGCCACCAGTGAGCCGGACAGGTACACAGATACGCAGTATTTT
>-|-|TRBV12-2|TRBJ2-1
CASRLADENIGPGGNEQFF
TGTGCAAGTCGCTTAGCAGATGAGAACATCGGGCCAGGGGGCAATGAGCAGTTCTTC
>-|-|TRBV18|TRBJ2-7
CASSLSRGEAGEQYF
TGTGCCAGCTCCCTCAGCAGGGGGGAGGCGGGCGAGCAGTACTTC
>-|-|TRBV5-6|TRBJ2-3
CASSSQDTQYF
TGTGCCAGCAGCTCCCAAGATACGCAGTATTTT
>TRBD1|-|TRBV4-1|TRBJ1-2
CASSQKTGGERGYTF
TGCGCCAGCAGCCAGAAGACAGGGGGCGAGAGAGGCTACACCTTC
>TRBD2|-|TRBV7-2|TRBJ2-2
CASSLAGGGTGELFF
TGTGCCAGCAGCTTAGCGGGGGGGGGCACCGGGGAGCTGTTTTTT
>TRBD1|-|TRBV5-1|TRBJ2-2
CASRGGTGDTGELFF
TGCGCCAGCAGGGGAGGGACAGGGGACACCGGGGAGCTGTTTTTT
>TRBD2|-|TRBV9|TRBJ2-5
CASSPRSGALQETQYF
TGTGCCAGCAGCCCGCGTAGCGGGGCGCTACAAGAGACCCAGTACTTC
>-|-|TRBV7-3|TRBJ2-1
CASSPGVEGNEQFF
TGTGCCAGCAGCCCCGGGGTCGAGGGCAATGAGCAGTTCTTC
>-|-|TRBV19|TRBJ1-6
CASSMVRTAGSPLHF
TGTGCCAGTAGTATGGTAAGGACAGCAGGTTCACCCCTCCACTTT
>-|-|TRBV4-1|TRBJ2-3
CASSQDSGYTDTQYF
TGCGCCAGCAGCCAAGATAGTGGTTACACAGATACGCAGTATTTT
>TRBD1|-|TRBV19|TRBJ2-5
CASSIAGTGSETQYF
TGTGCCAGTAGTATTGCCGGGACAGGGAGCGAGACCCAGTACTTC
>-|-|TRBV12-3/TRBV12-4|TRBJ2-7
CASTQTGDEQYF
TGTGCCAGCACCCAGACAGGAGACGAGCAGTACTTC
>-|-|TRBV3-1/TRBV3-2|TRBJ1-2
CASSPGRQGNYGYTF
TGTGCCAGCAGCCCTGGCCGCCAGGGGAACTATGGCTACACCTTC
>-|-|TRBV6-5|TRBJ1-2
CASSYGKGVGGYTF
TGTGCCAGCAGTTACGGGAAGGGGGTGGGCGGCTACACCTTC
>-|once|TRBV6-5|TRBJ2-6
CASKILGANVLTF
TGTGCCAGCAAAATTCTTGGGGCCAACGTCCTGACTTTC
>-|once|TRBV19|TRBJ1-2
CASSIQQGNGYTF
TGTGCCAGTAGTATACAACAGGGTAATGGCTACACCTTC
>-|few|TRBV10-1|TRBJ2-1
CASSSSPANRGEQFF
TGCGCCAGCAGCTCCTCTCCCGCCAACCGGGGTGAGCAGTTCTTC
>TRBD2|-|TRBV18|TRBJ2-2
CASSPLRAGGPDTGELFF
TGTGCCAGCTCACCACTGCGAGCGGGGGGGCCGGACACCGGGGAGCTGTTTTTT
>TRBD1|-|TRBV7-3|TRBJ1-2
CASSLGQGNYGYTF
TGTGCCAGCAGCTTGGGACAGGGAAACTATGGCTACACCTTC
>-|-|TRBV4-1|TRBJ1-5
CASSQGVQVTGNQPQHF
TGCGCCAGCAGCCAAGGGGTGCAGGTTACGGGCAATCAGCCCCAGCATTTT
>-|-|TRBV5-1|TRBJ2-2
CASSTQGILGELFF
TGCGCCAGCAGCACACAGGGAATTCTCGGGGAGCTGTTTTTT
>TRBD1|-|TRBV5-1|TRBJ2-1
CASSQSTGQVGNEQFF
TGCGCCAGCAGTCAATCGACGGGACAGGTTGGGAATGAGCAGTTCTTC
>-|-|TRBV10-3|TRBJ1-2
CAISELSGESGYTF
TGTGCCATCAGTGAGCTTTCAGGGGAAAGTGGCTACACCTTC
>TRBD2|once|TRBV10-2|TRBJ2-5
CASCQPRLAGGWETQYF
TGCGCCAGCTGCCAACCGAGACTAGCGGGGGGGTGGGAGACCCAGTACTTC
>-|-|TRBV6-4|TRBJ2-3
CASSDSGVFTDTQYF
TGTGCCAGCAGTGACTCAGGGGTTTTCACAGATACGCAGTATTTT
>TRBD2|-|TRBV4-2|TRBJ2-3
CASSHTLAGTSTDTQYF
TGTGCCAGCAGCCATACCCTAGCGGGTACTAGCACAGATACGCAGTATTTT
>-|-|TRBV11-2|TRBJ2-3
CASSLDRADTQYF
TGTGCCAGCAGCTTAGATCGCGCAGATACGCAGTATTTT
>-|-|TRBV6-5|TRBJ2-3
CASSYAQGRTDTQYF
TGTGCCAGCAGTTACGCCCAGGGGCGCACAGATACGCAGTATTTT
>TRBD2|-|TRBV5-5|TRBJ2-7
CASSSAGSYEQYF
TGTGCCAGCAGCTCAGCGGGATCCTACGAGCAGTACTTC
>TRBD1|-|TRBV29-1|TRBJ1-1
CSAQAGTGGTEAFF
TGCAGCGCCCAGGCCGGGACAGGGGGGACTGAAGCTTTCTTT
>-|once|TRBV12-3/TRBV12-4|TRBJ1-1
CASSLSHLQAFF
TGTGCCAGCAGTTTGAGCCACCTCCAAGCTTTCTTT
>-|-|TRBV6-5|TRBJ2-7
CASSSTGSSYEQYF
TGTGCCAGCAGCTCAACAGGGAGCTCCTACGAGCAGTACTTC
>TRBD1|-|TRBV5-1|TRBJ1-2
CASSPGTGFGYGYTF
TGCGCCAGCAGCCCCGGGACAGGGTTCGGCTATGGCTACACCTTC
>-|-|TRBV23-1|TRBJ2-7
CASSQPYSGEIPYEQYF
TGCGCCAGCAGTCAGCCGTACTCAGGGGAAATTCCCTACGAGCAGTACTTC
>-|-|TRBV12-3/TRBV12-4|TRBJ1-2
CASSMGQRKGYTF
TGTGCCAGCAGCATGGGGCAGCGAAAGGGCTACACCTTC
>TRBD1|once|TRBV5-1|TRBJ1-1
CASRQGTFMNTEAFF
TGCGCCAGTAGACAGGGAACGTTCATGAACACTGAAGCTTTCTTT
>-|-|TRBV5-4|TRBJ2-2
CASSSGDFLTGELFF
TGTGCCAGCAGCTCGGGGGACTTCCTCACCGGGGAGCTGTTTTTT
>-|-|TRBV19|TRBJ1-2
CASSILRMGRQLHYGYTF
TGTGCCAGTAGTATATTGCGAATGGGAAGACAGTTACACTATGGCTACACCTTC
>-|-|TRBV30|TRBJ1-2
CAWSRTEGGYTF
TGTGCCTGGAGTCGGACAGAGGGCGGCTACACCTTC
>TRBD2|-|TRBV7-2|TRBJ2-7
CASSLGPSGEGRYF
TGTGCCAGCAGCTTAGGACCGAGCGGGGAAGGCCGCTACTTC
>-|-|TRBV11-2|TRBJ1-1
CAILMGGAEAFF
TGTGCCATCCTAATGGGGGGGGCTGAAGCTTTCTTT
>-|-|TRBV5-4|TRBJ2-7
CASRDSRSYEQYF
TGTGCCAGCAGGGACAGCCGCTCCTACGAGCAGTACTTC
>-|-|TRBV13|TRBJ1-1
CASSQRGWNTEAFF
TGTGCCAGCAGCCAGAGGGGGTGGAACACTGAAGCTTTCTTT
>TRBD1|-|TRBV5-6|TRBJ1-6
CASSLVGRGHSPLHF
TGTGCCAGCAGCTTGGTCGGCAGGGGGCACTCACCCCTCCACTTT
>-|once|TRBV30|TRBJ1-5
CAWSPGGDQPQHF
TGTGCCTGGAGCCCTGGGGGGGATCAGCCCCAGCATTTT
>-|-|TRBV21-1|TRBJ2-5
CASSTNIGGFPETQYF
TGTGCCAGCAGCACCAACATCGGGGGATTCCCAGAGACCCAGTACTTC
>-|-|TRBV19|TRBJ2-3
CASSTSGDTQYF
TGTGCCAGTAGTACCTCCGGAGATACGCAGTATTTT
>TRBD2|few|TRBV6-2/TRBV6-3|TRBJ2-1
CASSSWLAGGKNEQFF
TGTGCCAGCAGTTCCTGGCTAGCGGGGGGCAAAAATGAGCAGTTCTTC
>-|-|TRBV19|TRBJ2-5
CASSQGFGLGETQYF
TGTGCCAGTAGCCAGGGGTTTGGTCTCGGAGAGACCCAGTACTTC
>TRBD1|-|TRBV5-4|TRBJ1-6
CASSGTGGRNSPLHF
TGTGCCAGCAGCGGGACAGGGGGCAGAAATTCACCCCTCCACTTT
>-|-|TRBV15|TRBJ1-2
CATSRAPGSNYGYTF
TGTGCCACCAGCAGAGCACCAGGGTCAAACTATGGCTACACCTTC